A single sample is the source of the 8 T cell receptor beta chains below, sequenced in a study of cytomegalovirus exposure and HLA in healthy donors. The PCR ran on 60 Vbeta and 13 Jbeta primers. Assay: immunoSEQ multiplex PCR; the TCRdb copy retains only in-frame clones and omits some. The sample shows fewer than 150,000 clones, approximately 83% of them seen only once. The sequencing sample was made of PBMCs. All receptors come from a woman aged 18-29 years in good health and CMV-seronegative.

The rearrangement uses TRBV5-1 and TRBJ2-5, with TRBD1 matching 10 bases. Trimming cost V 2 bases and J 5 bases; bases outside gene matches: 6. The CDR3 has 15 residues. The germline gives CDR1 SGHRS, CDR2 YFSETQ. CDR3 sequence (DNA): TGCGCCAGCAGCTTCGGACAGGGGGTAGGGGAGACCCAGTACTTC. It codes for CASSFGQGVGETQYF.

V and J are TRBV6-5 and TRBJ2-3, with D possibly matching TRBD2 (5 bases). The CDR3 loop spans 15 amino acids. Germline assignment: CDR1 MNHEY and CDR2 SVGAGI. Trimming cost V 0 bases and J 2 bases, with 9 bases left between them. The CDR3 region has the DNA TGTGCCAGCAGTTACTCGTCCGGGAACACAGATACGCAGTATTTT. Amino acids: CASSYSSGNTDTQYF.

This rearrangement joins TRBV4-1 to TRBJ1-3; maybe TRBD1 (5 bases). The V and J ends lost 0 bases and 0 bases respectively, with 15 bases between them. This CDR3 has 18 residues. Germline V gene lookup returns CDR1 MGHRA and CDR2 YSYEKL. The CDR3 DNA reads TGCGCCAGCAGCCAAGACGACAGCAACTCCTACTCTGGAAACACCATATATTTT. This codes for CASSQDDSNSYSGNTIYF.

This chain joins TRBV7-9 and TRBJ2-2; 7 positions match TRBD1. The junction had 15 bases not matched to a gene; V was cut back by 6 bases and J by 5 bases. The CDR3 is 17 amino acids. Germline CDR1 and CDR2: SEHNR and FQNEAQ (reference sequence). CDR3 nucleotides: TGTGCCAGCAGTCCTCTCCGGAACAGGGGTAGGACCGGGGAGCTGTTTTTT. It codes for CASSPLRNRGRTGELFF.

V and J are TRBV9 and TRBJ1-2; tentative D call: TRBD1 (5 bases). The CDR3 covers 13 residues. Germline-derived CDR1 and CDR2 are SGDLS and YYNGEE. Trimming stripped 0 bases from V and 4 bases from J, with 7 bases between. The CDR3 sequence is CASSVGQTYGYTF. The DNA for the CDR3 is TGTGCCAGCAGCGTAGGACAGACCTATGGCTACACCTTC. The variable domain in full, completed from reference TRBV9 and TRBJ1-2, reads DSGVTQTPKHLITATGQRVTLRCSPRSGDLSVYWYQQSLDQGLQFLIQYYNGEERAKGNILERFSAQQFPDLHSELNLSSLELGDSALYFCASSVGQTYGYTFGSGTRLTVV.

The V and J genes are TRBV7-2 and TRBJ2-5, with 8 bases aligning to TRBD2. Trimming cost V 5 bases and J 1 base; bases outside gene matches: 6. The CDR3 loop spans 15 amino acids. CDR1 is SGHTA and CDR2 is FQGNSA in the germline V gene. CDR3: CASSQRAGGQETQYF. Here the CDR3 DNA reads TGTGCCAGCAGCCAACGGGCGGGGGGCCAAGAGACCCAGTACTTC.

The CDR3 reads CASQQANYGYTF. As DNA, the CDR3 is TGTGCCAGCCAACAGGCAAACTATGGCTACACCTTC. This chain uses TRBV28 with TRBJ1-2; tentative D call: TRBD1 (5 bases). CDR1 and CDR2 (germline): MDHEN, SYDVKM. The ends were cut back, 8 bases at V and 2 bases at J, with 9 bases in the middle. The CDR3 extends over 12 amino acids.

CDR3 amino acids: CASSLGQGGTGELFF. The DNA of the CDR3 is TGCGCCAGCAGCTTAGGACAGGGGGGCACCGGGGAGCTGTTTTTT. The rearrangement joins TRBV5-1 to TRBJ2-2; TRBD1 matches 10 bases. The trim removed 2 bases at V and 4 bases at J, leaving 2 bases unmatched. This CDR3 has 15 residues. Germline values: CDR1 SGHRS, CDR2 YFSETQ.